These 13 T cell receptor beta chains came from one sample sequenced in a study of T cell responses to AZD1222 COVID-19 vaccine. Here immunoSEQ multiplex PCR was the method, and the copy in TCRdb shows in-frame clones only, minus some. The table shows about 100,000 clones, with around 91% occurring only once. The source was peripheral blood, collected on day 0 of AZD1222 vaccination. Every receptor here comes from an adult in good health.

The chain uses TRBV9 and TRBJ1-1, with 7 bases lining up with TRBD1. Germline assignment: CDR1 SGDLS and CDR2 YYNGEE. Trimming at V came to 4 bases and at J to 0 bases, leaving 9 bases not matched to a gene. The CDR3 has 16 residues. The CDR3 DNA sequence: TGTGCCAGCAGCAATGTGGGGACAGTACTGAACACTGAAGCTTTCTTT. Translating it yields CASSNVGTVLNTEAFF.

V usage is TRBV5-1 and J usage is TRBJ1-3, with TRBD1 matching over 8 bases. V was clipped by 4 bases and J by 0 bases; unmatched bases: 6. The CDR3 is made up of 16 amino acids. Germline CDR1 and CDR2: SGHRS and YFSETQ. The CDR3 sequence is CASSLRTGISGNTIYF. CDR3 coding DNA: TGCGCCAGCAGCCTAAGGACAGGGATCTCTGGAAACACCATATATTTT.

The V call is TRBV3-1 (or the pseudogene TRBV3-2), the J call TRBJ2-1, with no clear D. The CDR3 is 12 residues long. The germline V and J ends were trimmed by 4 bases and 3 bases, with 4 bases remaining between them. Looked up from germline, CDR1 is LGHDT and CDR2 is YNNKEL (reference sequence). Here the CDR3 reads CASSLNYNEQFF. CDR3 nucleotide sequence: TGTGCCAGCAGCCTAAACTACAATGAGCAGTTCTTC.

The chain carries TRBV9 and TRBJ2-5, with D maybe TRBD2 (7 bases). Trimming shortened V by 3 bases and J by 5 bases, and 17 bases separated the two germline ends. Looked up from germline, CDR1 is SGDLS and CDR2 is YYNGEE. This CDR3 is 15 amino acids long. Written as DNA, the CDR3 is TGTGCCAGCAGCGACCAGTGGGGGGGCCGTGAGACCCAGTACTTC. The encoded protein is CASSDQWGGRETQYF.

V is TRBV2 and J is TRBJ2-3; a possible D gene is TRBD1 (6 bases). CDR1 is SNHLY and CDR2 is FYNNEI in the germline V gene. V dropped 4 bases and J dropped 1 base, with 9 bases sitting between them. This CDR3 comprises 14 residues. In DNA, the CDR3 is TGTGCCAGCAGTGGCCGACAGGGCACAGATACGCAGTATTTT. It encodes CASSGRQGTDTQYF. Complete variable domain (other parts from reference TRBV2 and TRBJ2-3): EPEVTQTPSHQVTQMGQEVILRCVPISNHLYFYWYRQILGQKVEFLVSFYNNEISEKSEIFDDQFSVERPDGSNFTLKIRSTKLEDSAMYFCASSGRQGTDTQYFGPGTRLTVL.

The CDR3 sequence is CASSTPPGQGVHNYGYTF. Written as DNA, the CDR3 is TGTGCCAGCAGCACTCCCCCCGGACAGGGGGTTCATAACTATGGCTACACCTTC. The chain is built from TRBV7-9 and TRBJ1-2, with TRBD1 matching 10 bases. V shed 5 bases and J 1 base; nucleotides not matched to a gene: 13. Germline assignment: CDR1 SEHNR and CDR2 FQNEAQ (reference sequence). The length of the CDR3 is 18 residues.

The CDR3 reads CASSGQYNEQFF. The CDR3 region has the DNA TGTGCCAGCAGCGGACAGTACAATGAGCAGTTCTTC. The chain is built from TRBV9 and TRBJ2-1, with a tentative D call TRBD1 (5 bases). Germline loops: CDR1 SGDLS, CDR2 YYNGEE. This CDR3 is built from 12 residues. V lost 3 bases and J lost 4, with 5 bases in between.

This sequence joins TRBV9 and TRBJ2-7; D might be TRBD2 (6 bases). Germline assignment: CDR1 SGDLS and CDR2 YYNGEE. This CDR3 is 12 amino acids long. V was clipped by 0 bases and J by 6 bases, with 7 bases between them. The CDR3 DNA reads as TGTGCCAGCAGCGTAGGGCGGGGCGAGCAGTACTTC. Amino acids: CASSVGRGEQYF.

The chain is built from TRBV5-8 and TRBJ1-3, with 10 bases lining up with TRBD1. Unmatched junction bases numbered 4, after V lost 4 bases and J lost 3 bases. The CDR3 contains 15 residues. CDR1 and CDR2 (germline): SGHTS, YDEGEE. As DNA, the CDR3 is TGTGCCAGCAGCCGGGGGACAGGGGATGGAAACACCATATATTTT. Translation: CASSRGTGDGNTIYF.

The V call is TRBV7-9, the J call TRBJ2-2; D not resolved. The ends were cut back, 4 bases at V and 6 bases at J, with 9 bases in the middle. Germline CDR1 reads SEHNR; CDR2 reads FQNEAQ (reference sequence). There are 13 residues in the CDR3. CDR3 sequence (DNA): TGTGCCAGCAGCTGGGTGGGTTCCGGGGAGCTGTTTTTT. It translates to CASSWVGSGELFF.

CDR3: CASSPGAGGLVRPYNEQFF. In DNA form, the CDR3 reads TGTGCCAGCAGCCCGGGAGCGGGGGGGTTAGTTCGCCCCTACAATGAGCAGTTCTTC. This chain joins TRBV3-1 (or the pseudogene TRBV3-2) and TRBJ2-1; 10 positions agree with TRBD2. J was trimmed by 2 bases and V by 4 bases; bases with no gene match: 14. Germline CDR1 LGHDT, CDR2 YNNKEL (reference sequence). The CDR3 contains 19 residues.

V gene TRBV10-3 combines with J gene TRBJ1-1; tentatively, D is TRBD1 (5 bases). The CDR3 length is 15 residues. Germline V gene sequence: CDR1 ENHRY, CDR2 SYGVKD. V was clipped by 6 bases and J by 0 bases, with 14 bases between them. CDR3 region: CAISGAGTMNTEAFF. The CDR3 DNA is TGTGCCATCAGCGGGGCCGGGACTATGAACACTGAAGCTTTCTTT.

CDR3 in amino acids: CASSPPLAGPQETQYF. CDR3 nucleotides: TGTGCCAGCTCACCACCCCTAGCGGGCCCTCAAGAGACCCAGTACTTC. V usage is TRBV18 and J usage is TRBJ2-5, with 8 positions matching TRBD2. The CDR3 is made up of 16 amino acids. The ends lost 0 bases at V and 2 bases at J; junction bases unmatched: 5. Germline V gives CDR1 KGHSH, CDR2 LQKENI.